This TCR beta chain derives from a study of OX40 agonist ivuxolimab in advanced cancers. This CDR3 has 15 residues. Germline CDR1 reads SGDLS; CDR2 reads YYNGEE. The ends were cut back, 3 bases at V and 4 bases at J, with 14 bases in the middle. Produced via immunoSEQ multiplex PCR; TCRdb's table is partial and in-frame only. The table has approximately 28,000 clones, less than 90% seen once; the top ten hold roughly a sixth. The sample here was CD4+ or CD8+ T cells sorted from blood, taken in a trial of the OX40 agonist ivuxolimab. This clonotype originated in an adult with an advanced solid tumor such as melanoma, head and neck, liver or kidney cancer. This rearrangement joins TRBV9 to TRBJ1-3; maybe TRBD1 (6 bases). The CDR3 protein is CASSANRVSGNTIYF. CDR3 nucleotide sequence: TGTGCCAGCAGCGCAAACAGGGTTTCCGGAAACACCATATATTTT.